A single sample is the source of the 20 T cell receptor beta chains below, sequenced in a study of T-cell reconstitution after alpha-beta-depleted transplantation in children. Unique molecular identifiers were incorporated into the prepared TCRbeta library. Via MiXCR, TCRdb re-called the PCR reads, giving one row per CDR3 protein. The repertoire includes over 400,000 distinct CDR3 sequences, roughly 43% of them detected once, and around 29% sits in the top ten. This specimen consisted of PBMCs, obtained before TCRalphabeta/CD19-depleted stem cell transplant. The receptors were gathered from a girl aged 2 to 10 with aplastic anemia, due to receive a stem cell transplant.

This clonotype came up a few times. The chain couples TRBV12-3 or TRBV12-4 to TRBJ2-1; TRBD2 matches 13 bases. The V segment lost 2 bases and the J segment 0 bases; nucleotides outside the gene matches: 13. The CDR3 has 21 amino acids. The CDR3 loop is CASSLPGLAGESPSSYNEQFF. The CDR3, as DNA: TGTGCCAGCAGTTTACCCGGACTAGCGGGAGAGAGTCCTAGCTCCTACAATGAGCAGTTCTTC.

The rearrangement links TRBV20-1 to TRBJ2-2; D remains unclear. V was pared by 0 bases and J by 7 bases, with 9 bases between. In germline, CDR1 is DFQATT, CDR2 SNEGSKA (reference sequence). This CDR3 has 13 amino acids. CDR3 residues: CSARDRFSGELFF. The CDR3 DNA is TGCAGTGCTAGAGACAGGTTTAGCGGGGAGCTGTTTTTT.

This clonotype was detected ten times or more. The V gene is TRBV9, the J gene TRBJ2-7, with 9 bases aligning to TRBD1. The CDR3 length is 14 residues. CDR1 and CDR2 from the germline V gene are SGDLS and YYNGEE. V gave up 0 bases and J gave up 4 bases; unmatched junction bases: 2. The CDR3, as DNA: TGTGCCAGCAGCGTAGCCGGGACAGGGTACGAGCAGTACTTC. As protein: CASSVAGTGYEQYF.

The table lists this clonotype with a few counts. V gene TRBV5-6 combines with J gene TRBJ2-3, with TRBD2 matching 8 bases. The ends lost 4 bases at V and 4 bases at J; junction bases unmatched: 8. The CDR3 has 15 residues. The germline V gene encodes CDR1 SGHDT and CDR2 YYEEEE. CDR3 residues: CASSGEREPADTQYF. Written as DNA, the CDR3 is TGTGCCAGCAGCGGGGAGCGGGAGCCCGCAGATACGCAGTATTTT.

The chain is built from TRBV5-1 and TRBJ2-5; 11 nucleotides align to TRBD2. Trimming at V came to 1 base and at J to 5 bases, leaving 7 bases not matched to a gene. The germline V gene has CDR1 SGHRS and CDR2 YFSETQ. The CDR3 runs 16 residues. The DNA for the CDR3 is TGCGCCAGCAGCTTGACTAGCGGGGGCCGTACGGAGACCCAGTACTTC. Residues: CASSLTSGGRTETQYF.

The table lists this clonotype with many counts. The V call is TRBV7-2, the J call TRBJ2-1, with a weak D call TRBD1 (6 bases). The CDR3 is 13 residues long. Germline CDR1 reads SGHTA; CDR2 reads FQGNSA. Trimming took 1 base from V and 6 from J, leaving 7 bases between them. The DNA of the CDR3 is TGTGCCAGCAGCTTAGGGGGGCCCAATGAGCAGTTCTTC. It codes for CASSLGGPNEQFF. Using reference TRBV7-2 and TRBJ2-1 for the parts outside the CDR3, the full variable domain is GAGVSQSPSNKVTEKGKDVELRCDPISGHTALYWYRQSLGQGLEFLIYFQGNSAPDKSGLPSDRFSAERTGGSVSTLTIQRTQQEDSAVYLCASSLGGPNEQFFGPGTRLTVL.

The sample holds many counts of this clonotype. J is TRBJ2-5 and V is TRBV5-6; D is uncertain. There are 16 residues in the CDR3. Germline V gene data show CDR1 as SGHDT and CDR2 as YYEEEE. V lost 0 bases, J lost 1 base, and 13 bases lay in between. Here the CDR3 DNA reads TGTGCCAGCAGCTTGGCCGGGTCCCGGGCCCAAGAGACCCAGTACTTC. It yields the protein CASSLAGSRAQETQYF.

The chain employs TRBV29-1 and TRBJ2-4; 8 nucleotides agree with TRBD1. Germline trimming cut 8 bases from V and 7 bases from J; bases unmatched to any gene: 7. The CDR3 has 12 residues. CDR1 is SQVTM, CDR2 ANQGSEA, per germline. CDR3 nucleotide sequence: TGCAGCTACGGGACAGGCGATAACATTCAGTACTTC. Translated: CSYGTGDNIQYF.

This clonotype was seen ten or more times. The V call is TRBV7-2, the J call TRBJ2-5; 7 positions agree with TRBD2. Germline lookup yields CDR1 SGHTA and CDR2 FQGNSA. Trimming removed 8 bases from V and 2 bases from J; junction bases left unmatched: 5. This CDR3 is 13 amino acids long. CDR3 bases: TGTGCCAGCTCTCTAGCGGTACAAGAGACCCAGTACTTC. This encodes CASSLAVQETQYF.

This clonotype occurred many times. The genes are TRBV7-2 and TRBJ2-5, with D unresolved. The CDR3 runs to 17 residues. CDR1 SGHTA and CDR2 FQGNSA come from the germline V gene. Trimming cost V 0 bases and J 2 bases, with 16 bases left between them. The CDR3 DNA follows: TGTGCCAGCAGCTTAGCGTTGGTCATGTGGGAACAAGAGACCCAGTACTTC. It translates to CASSLALVMWEQETQYF.

V gene TRBV20-1 combines with J gene TRBJ2-1, with D unresolved. The CDR3 consists of 11 residues. Trimming pared 4 bases from V and 6 bases from J, leaving 7 bases between. Germline values: CDR1 DFQATT, CDR2 SNEGSKA (reference sequence). The CDR3 DNA reads TGCAGTGCTACTAGGGCCAATGAGCAGTTCTTC. It codes for CSATRANEQFF.

This clonotype was seen more than once but under ten times. The rearrangement joins TRBV5-1 to TRBJ1-1; D gene uncertain. CDR1 and CDR2 from the germline V gene are SGHRS and YFSETQ. V lost 2 bases, J lost 1 base, and 9 bases lay in between. The CDR3 covers 14 residues. The CDR3 bases are TGCGCCAGCAGCTTCAGCCCGGCGAACACTGAAGCTTTCTTT. Translating gives CASSFSPANTEAFF. The full variable domain, completed using reference TRBV5-1 and TRBJ1-1, is KAGVTQTPRYLIKTRGQQVTLSCSPISGHRSVSWYQQTPGQGLQFLFEYFSETQRNKGNFPGRFSGRQFSNSRSEMNVSTLELGDSALYLCASSFSPANTEAFFGQGTRLTVV.

This clonotype was seen ten or more times. The chain has TRBV5-1 and TRBJ2-2; D is unclear. Germline CDR1 SGHRS, CDR2 YFSETQ. The germline V and J ends were trimmed by 0 bases and 7 bases, with 10 bases remaining between them. The CDR3 runs to 14 residues. CDR3 nucleotide sequence: TGCGCCAGCAGCTTGGAGGGATTGAGCGGGGAGCTGTTTTTT. Translation gives CASSLEGLSGELFF.

This CDR3 reads CASSESRGLRMKTQYF. The CDR3 region has the DNA TGCGCCAGCAGTGAGTCGCGAGGGCTGCGGATGAAGACCCAGTACTTC. The chain joins TRBV10-1 to TRBJ2-5; TRBD2 is a possible D gene (5 bases). V was trimmed by 0 bases and J by 6 bases, leaving 17 bases between them. The CDR3 loop spans 16 amino acids. Germline assignment: CDR1 WNHNN and CDR2 SYGVQD (reference sequence).

The chain employs TRBV13 and TRBJ1-2; the D is unclear. CDR3 length: 12 amino acids. Trimming removed 4 bases from V and 7 bases from J, with 10 bases in between. Germline CDR1 PRHDT, CDR2 FYEKMQ (reference sequence). CDR3 amino acids: CASSSGMVGYTF. In DNA form, the CDR3 reads TGTGCCAGCAGCTCAGGAATGGTTGGCTACACCTTC.

This clonotype was observed many times. The V call is TRBV5-1, the J call TRBJ2-1, with 9 bases aligning to TRBD1. V gave up 4 bases and J gave up 7 bases; unmatched junction bases: 12. The CDR3 length is 16 residues. CDR1 and CDR2 from the germline V gene are SGHRS and YFSETQ. The CDR3 bases are TGCGCCAGCAGCGTGGACAGGGGAGGCCGATATAATGAGCAGTTCTTC. It translates to CASSVDRGGRYNEQFF.

This chain joins TRBV10-3 and TRBJ2-7; D is possibly TRBD2 (5 bases). Per germline, CDR1 ENHRY and CDR2 SYGVKD. This CDR3 has 11 amino acids. V was cut by 7 bases and J by 7 bases, with 11 bases left in between. DNA of the CDR3: TGTGCCATCACCCCTGGAGGAGAGCAGTACTTC. Encoded protein: CAITPGGEQYF.

A note on this clonotype: A single base separates this from a much larger clone, so it may be a read error. The genes are TRBV7-9 and TRBJ1-4; the match to TRBD1 covers 7 bases. CDR3 size: 13 residues. CDR1 is SEHNR and CDR2 is FQNEAQ in the germline V gene (reference sequence). V lost 1 base, J lost 12 bases, and 5 bases stayed unmatched. CDR3 amino acids: CASSLVGQVELFF. The CDR3 DNA is TGTGCCAGCAGCTTAGTCGGACAGGTCGAACTGTTTTTT.

In its sample, this clonotype was seen a few times. The CDR3, as DNA: TGCGCCAGCAGCCAAGACCGTCGGGATACGCAGTATTTT. Translating it yields CASSQDRRDTQYF. This chain joins TRBV4-1 and TRBJ2-3; no clear D gene. Trimming removed 0 bases at V and 6 bases at J, with 7 bases between. Germline CDR1 and CDR2: MGHRA and YSYEKL. The CDR3 totals 13 residues.

The gene calls are TRBV7-2 and TRBJ2-1; TRBD2 matches at 15 bases. V lost 6 bases, J lost 8 bases, and 11 bases stayed unmatched. This CDR3 spans 17 amino acids. Per germline, CDR1 SGHTA and CDR2 FQGNSA. The CDR3 DNA reads as TGTGCCAGCAGAGAAGCTGGGGGACTAGCGGGAGGTTATGAGCAGTTCTTC. Its translation is CASREAGGLAGGYEQFF. Complete variable domain (other parts from reference TRBV7-2 and TRBJ2-1): GAGVSQSPSNKVTEKGKDVELRCDPISGHTALYWYRQSLGQGLEFLIYFQGNSAPDKSGLPSDRFSAERTGGSVSTLTIQRTQQEDSAVYLCASREAGGLAGGYEQFFGPGTRLTVL.